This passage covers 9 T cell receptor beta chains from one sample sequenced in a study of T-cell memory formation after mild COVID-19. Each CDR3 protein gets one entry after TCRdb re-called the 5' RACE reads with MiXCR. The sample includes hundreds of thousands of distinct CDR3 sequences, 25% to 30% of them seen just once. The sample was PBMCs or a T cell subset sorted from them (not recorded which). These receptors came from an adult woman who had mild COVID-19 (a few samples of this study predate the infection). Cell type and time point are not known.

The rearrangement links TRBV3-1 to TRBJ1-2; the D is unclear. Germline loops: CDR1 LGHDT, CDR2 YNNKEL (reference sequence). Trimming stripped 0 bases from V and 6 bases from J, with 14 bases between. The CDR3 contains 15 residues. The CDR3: CASSQDYRQLNGYTF. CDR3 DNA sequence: TGTGCCAGCAGCCAAGATTACAGACAACTAAATGGCTACACCTTC.

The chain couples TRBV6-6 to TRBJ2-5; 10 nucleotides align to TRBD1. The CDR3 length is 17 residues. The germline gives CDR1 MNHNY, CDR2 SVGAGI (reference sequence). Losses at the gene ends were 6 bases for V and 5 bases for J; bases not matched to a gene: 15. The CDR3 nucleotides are TGTGCCAGCAGGCTTAGAGGGGGACAGGGGATTGAGGAGACCCAGTACTTC. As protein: CASRLRGGQGIEETQYF.

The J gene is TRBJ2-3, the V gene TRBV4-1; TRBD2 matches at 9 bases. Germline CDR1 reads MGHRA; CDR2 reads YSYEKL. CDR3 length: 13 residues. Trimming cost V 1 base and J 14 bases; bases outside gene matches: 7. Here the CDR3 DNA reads TGCGCCAGCAGCCAAGCCCAGCGGGGGGAGGGGTATTTT. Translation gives CASSQAQRGEGYF.

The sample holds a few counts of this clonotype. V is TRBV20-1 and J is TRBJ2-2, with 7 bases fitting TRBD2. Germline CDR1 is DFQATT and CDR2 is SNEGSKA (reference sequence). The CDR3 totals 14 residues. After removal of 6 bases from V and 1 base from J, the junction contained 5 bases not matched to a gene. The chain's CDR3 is CSASGTENTGELFF. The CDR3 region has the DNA TGCAGTGCGAGCGGGACGGAGAACACCGGGGAGCTGTTTTTT.

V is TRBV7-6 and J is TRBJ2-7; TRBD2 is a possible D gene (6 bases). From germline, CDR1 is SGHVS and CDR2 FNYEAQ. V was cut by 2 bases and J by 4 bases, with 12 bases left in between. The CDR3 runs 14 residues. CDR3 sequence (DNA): TGTGCCAGCAGCTTATGGAGGGGTGGTTACGAGCAGTACTTC. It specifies CASSLWRGGYEQYF.

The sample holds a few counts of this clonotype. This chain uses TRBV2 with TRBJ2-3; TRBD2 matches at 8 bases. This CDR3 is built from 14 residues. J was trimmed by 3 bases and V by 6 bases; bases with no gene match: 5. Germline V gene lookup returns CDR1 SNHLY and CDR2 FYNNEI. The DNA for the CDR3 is TGTGCCAGCAGGACGGGGACTAGTACAGATACGCAGTATTTT. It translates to CASRTGTSTDTQYF.

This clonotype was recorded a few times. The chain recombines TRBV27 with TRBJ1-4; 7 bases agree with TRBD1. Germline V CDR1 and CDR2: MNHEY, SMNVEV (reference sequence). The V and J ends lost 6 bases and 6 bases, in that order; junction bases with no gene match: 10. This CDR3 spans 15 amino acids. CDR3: CASRFLQGLDEKLFF. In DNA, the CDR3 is TGTGCCAGCAGATTCCTACAGGGGTTAGATGAAAAACTGTTTTTT.

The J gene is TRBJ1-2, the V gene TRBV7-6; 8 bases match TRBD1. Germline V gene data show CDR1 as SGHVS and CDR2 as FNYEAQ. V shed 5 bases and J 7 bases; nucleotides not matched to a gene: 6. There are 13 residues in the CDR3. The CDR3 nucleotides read TGTGCCAGCAGCCCACAGGGGGTCGTTGGCTACACCTTC. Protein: CASSPQGVVGYTF.

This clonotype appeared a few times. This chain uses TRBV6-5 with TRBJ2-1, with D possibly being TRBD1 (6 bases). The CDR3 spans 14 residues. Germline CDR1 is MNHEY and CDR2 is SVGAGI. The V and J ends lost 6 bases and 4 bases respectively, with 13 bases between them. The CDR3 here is CASRDLGGYNEQFF. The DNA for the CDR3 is TGTGCCAGCAGGGACCTAGGGGGTTACAATGAGCAGTTCTTC.